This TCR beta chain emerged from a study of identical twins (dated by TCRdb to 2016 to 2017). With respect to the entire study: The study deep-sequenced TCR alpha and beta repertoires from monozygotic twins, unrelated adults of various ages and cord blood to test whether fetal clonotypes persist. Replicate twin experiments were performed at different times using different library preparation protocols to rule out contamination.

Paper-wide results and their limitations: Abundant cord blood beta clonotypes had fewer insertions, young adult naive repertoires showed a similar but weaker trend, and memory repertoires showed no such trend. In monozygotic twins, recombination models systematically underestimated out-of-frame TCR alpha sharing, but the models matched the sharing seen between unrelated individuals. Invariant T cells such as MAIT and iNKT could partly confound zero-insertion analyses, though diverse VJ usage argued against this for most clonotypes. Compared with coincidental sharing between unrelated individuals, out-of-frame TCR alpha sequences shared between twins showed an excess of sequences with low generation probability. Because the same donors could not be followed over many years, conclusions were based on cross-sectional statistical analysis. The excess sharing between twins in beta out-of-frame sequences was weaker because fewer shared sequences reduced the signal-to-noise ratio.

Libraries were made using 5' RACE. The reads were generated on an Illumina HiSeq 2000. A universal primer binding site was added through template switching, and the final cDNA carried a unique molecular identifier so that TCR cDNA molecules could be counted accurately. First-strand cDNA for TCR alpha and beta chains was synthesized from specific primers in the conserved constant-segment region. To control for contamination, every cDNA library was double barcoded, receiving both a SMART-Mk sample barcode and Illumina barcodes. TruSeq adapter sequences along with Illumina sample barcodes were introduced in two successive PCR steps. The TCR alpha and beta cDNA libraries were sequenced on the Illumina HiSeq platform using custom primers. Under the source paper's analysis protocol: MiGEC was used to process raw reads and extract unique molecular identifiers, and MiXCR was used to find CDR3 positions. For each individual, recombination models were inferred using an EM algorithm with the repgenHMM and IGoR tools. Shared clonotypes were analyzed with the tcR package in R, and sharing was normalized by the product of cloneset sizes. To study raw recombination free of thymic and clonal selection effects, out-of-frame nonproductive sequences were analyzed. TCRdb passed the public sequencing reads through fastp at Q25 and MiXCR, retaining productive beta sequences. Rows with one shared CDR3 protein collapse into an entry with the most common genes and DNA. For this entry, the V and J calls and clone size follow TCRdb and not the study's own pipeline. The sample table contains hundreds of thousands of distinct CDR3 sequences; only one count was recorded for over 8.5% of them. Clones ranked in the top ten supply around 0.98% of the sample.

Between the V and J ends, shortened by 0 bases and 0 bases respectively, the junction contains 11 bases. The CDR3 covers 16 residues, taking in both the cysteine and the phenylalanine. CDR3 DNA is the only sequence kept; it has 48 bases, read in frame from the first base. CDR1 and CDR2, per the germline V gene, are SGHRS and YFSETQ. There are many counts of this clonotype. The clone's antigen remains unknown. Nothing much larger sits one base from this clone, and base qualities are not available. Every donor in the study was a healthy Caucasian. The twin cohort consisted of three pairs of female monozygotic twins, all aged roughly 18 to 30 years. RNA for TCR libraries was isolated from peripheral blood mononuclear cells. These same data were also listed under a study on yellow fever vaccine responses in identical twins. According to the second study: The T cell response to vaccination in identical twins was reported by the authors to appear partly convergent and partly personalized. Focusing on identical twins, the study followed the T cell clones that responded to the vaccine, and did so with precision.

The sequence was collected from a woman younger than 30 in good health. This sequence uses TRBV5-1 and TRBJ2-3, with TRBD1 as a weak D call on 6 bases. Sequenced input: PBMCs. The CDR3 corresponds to CASSLEGTMSTDTQYF. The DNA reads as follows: TGCGCCAGCAGCTTGGAAGGGACAATGAGCACAGATACGCAGTATTTT.